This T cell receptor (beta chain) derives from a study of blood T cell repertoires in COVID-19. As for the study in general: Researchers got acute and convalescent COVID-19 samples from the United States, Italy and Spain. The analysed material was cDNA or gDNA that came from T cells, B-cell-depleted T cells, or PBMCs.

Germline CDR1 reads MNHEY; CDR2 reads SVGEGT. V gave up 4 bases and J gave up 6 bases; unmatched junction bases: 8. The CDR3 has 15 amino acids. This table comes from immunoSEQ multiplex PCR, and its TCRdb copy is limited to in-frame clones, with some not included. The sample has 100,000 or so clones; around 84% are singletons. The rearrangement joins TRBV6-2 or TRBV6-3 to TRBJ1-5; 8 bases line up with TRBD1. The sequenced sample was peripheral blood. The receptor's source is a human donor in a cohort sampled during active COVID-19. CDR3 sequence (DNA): TGTGCCAGCAGTTCCGGACAGGGAGAAAGTCAGCCCCAGCATTTT. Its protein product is CASSSGQGESQPQHF.